Only a few counts were recorded for the clone carrying this TCR beta chain. Its matching antigen is unknown. This sample was taken from a study of T-cell reconstitution after alpha-beta-depleted transplantation in children. Library preparation (for TCRbeta) was performed with unique molecular identifiers. MiXCR was run by TCRdb on the PCR reads, yielding one entry per CDR3 protein. This repertoire shows about 140,000 distinct CDR3 sequences, about 8.8% found once; its top ten account for roughly 20%. The CDR3 runs to 14 residues. CDR1 and CDR2 from the germline V gene are SGHRS and YFSETQ. V lost 4 bases and J 0 bases, leaving 8 bases between the germline ends. Study-wide results and limits: When one year had passed after transplant, most T-cell counts and diversity came from newly produced T cells. At day 60, the high TCRbeta diversity found in some patients originated from recipient T cells and thymic progenitors that had survived.

The sample in question was PBMCs, mostly from graft donor cells, obtained 180 days after TCRalphabeta/CD19-depleted stem cell transplant. The chain has TRBV5-1 and TRBJ1-3, with D uncertain. The clonotype was recovered from a female patient aged 2-9 years who had a stem cell transplant for congenital amegakaryocytic thrombocytopenia, so the T cells may come from the graft donor. CDR3: CASSNRVSGNTIYF. Here the CDR3 DNA reads TGCGCCAGCAGCAACCGGGTCTCTGGAAACACCATATATTTT.